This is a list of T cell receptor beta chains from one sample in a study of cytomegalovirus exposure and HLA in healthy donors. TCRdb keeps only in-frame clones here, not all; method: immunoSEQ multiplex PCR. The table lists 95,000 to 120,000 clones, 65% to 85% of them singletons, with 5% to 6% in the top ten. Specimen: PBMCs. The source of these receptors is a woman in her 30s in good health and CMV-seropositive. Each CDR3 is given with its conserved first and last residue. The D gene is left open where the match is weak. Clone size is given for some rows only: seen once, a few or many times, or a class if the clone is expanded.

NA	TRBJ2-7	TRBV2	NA	TGTGCCAGCAGCGTAGACAGGAGTCCGCTTTCCTACGAGCAGTACTTC	CASSVDRSPLSYEQYF
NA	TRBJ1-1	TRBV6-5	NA	TGTGCCAGCAGTGACGACTTAGCAGCTTTCTTT	CASSDDLAAFF
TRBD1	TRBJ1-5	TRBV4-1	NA	TGCGCCAGCAGCAGCTACAGGGGAAGGGATCAGCCCCAGCATTTT	CASSSYRGRDQPQHF
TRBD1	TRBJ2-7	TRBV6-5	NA	TGTGCCAGCAGGAAACAGGGGAAAGTAGACGAGCAGTACTTC	CASRKQGKVDEQYF
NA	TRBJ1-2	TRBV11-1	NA	TGTGCCAGCAGCCCCATGGGGGCAAACTATGGCTACACCTTC	CASSPMGANYGYTF
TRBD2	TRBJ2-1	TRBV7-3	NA	TGTGCCAGCAGCCCTTCTAGCGGGGGGGCCAGGGAGCAGTTCTTC	CASSPSSGGAREQFF
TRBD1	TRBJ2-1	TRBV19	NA	TGTGCCAGTAAGATTAGTGGACAGGATTACAATGAGCAGTTCTTC	CASKISGQDYNEQFF
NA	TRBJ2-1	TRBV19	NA	TGTGCCAGTAGTATAATTGGAGGGAGCTCCTACAATGAGCAGTTCTTC	CASSIIGGSSYNEQFF
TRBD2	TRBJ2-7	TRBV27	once	TGTGCCAGCAGTTTAATCAGACTAGCGGGGAAGATCTCCTACGAGCAGTACTTC	CASSLIRLAGKISYEQYF
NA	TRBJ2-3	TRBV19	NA	TGTGCCAGTAGTCAGCGGATTAGCACAGATACGCAGTATTTT	CASSQRISTDTQYF
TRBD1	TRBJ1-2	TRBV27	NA	TGTGCCAGCAGCCGACAGGGGAATGGCTACACCTTC	CASSRQGNGYTF
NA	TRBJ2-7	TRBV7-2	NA	TGTGCCAGCAGCTTATATGGAGGCCGATACGAGCAGTACTTC	CASSLYGGRYEQYF
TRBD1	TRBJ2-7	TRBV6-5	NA	TGTGCCAGCAGTTCGGACCGGGACAGGGACGAGCAGTACTTC	CASSSDRDRDEQYF
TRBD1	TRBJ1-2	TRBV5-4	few	TGTGCCAGCAGCTCTGCCCGCGACAGGGCATCTGATGGCTACACCTTC	CASSSARDRASDGYTF
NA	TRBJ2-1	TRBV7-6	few	TGTGCCAGCAGCTTACCGGGAGCGTACAATGAGCAGTTCTTC	CASSLPGAYNEQFF
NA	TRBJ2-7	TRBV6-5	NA	TGTGCCAGCAGTTACTCGAACCAGGGAGGTTCCGAGCAGTACTTC	CASSYSNQGGSEQYF
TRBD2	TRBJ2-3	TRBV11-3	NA	TGTGCCAGCAGCTCGCCGGGAGGGAATACGCAGTATTTT	CASSSPGGNTQYF
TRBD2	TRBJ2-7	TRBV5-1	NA	TGCGCCAGCAGCCAGGTAGCGGGAGGAAGGTCCTACGAGCAGTACTTC	CASSQVAGGRSYEQYF
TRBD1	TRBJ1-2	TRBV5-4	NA	TGTGCCAGCAGCGCCGAGACAGGGGAGGGAAGCTACACCTTC	CASSAETGEGSYTF
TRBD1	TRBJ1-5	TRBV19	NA	TGTGCCAGTAGTAGACAGGGGGAGCCCCAGCATTTT	CASSRQGEPQHF
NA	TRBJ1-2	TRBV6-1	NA	TGTGCCAGCAGAGATCCACAGGGAATTTATGGCTACACCTTC	CASRDPQGIYGYTF
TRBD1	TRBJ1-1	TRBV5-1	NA	TGCGCCAGCATCGCGGCAGGGGGCCAGAACACTGAAGCTTTCTTT	CASIAAGGQNTEAFF
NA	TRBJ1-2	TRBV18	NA	TGTGCCAGCTCACCACCTTCCCTGGGGACACCCTATGGCTACACCTTC	CASSPPSLGTPYGYTF
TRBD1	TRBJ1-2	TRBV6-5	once	TGTGCCAGCAGTTTCGGGACAGTTAACTATGGCTACACCTTC	CASSFGTVNYGYTF
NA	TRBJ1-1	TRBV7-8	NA	TGTGCCAGCAGCTTAGCGCTCGGGTACGGTGAAGCTTTCTTT	CASSLALGYGEAFF
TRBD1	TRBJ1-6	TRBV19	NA	TGTGCCAGTAGTATTCGGGACAGTCAAAATTCACCCCTCCACTTT	CASSIRDSQNSPLHF
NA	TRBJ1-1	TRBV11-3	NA	TGTGCCAGCAGCTCCGGGGGAGGGCTCACTGAAGCTTTCTTT	CASSSGGGLTEAFF
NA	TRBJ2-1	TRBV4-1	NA	TGCGCCAGCAGCCAAGATCCCAGATTGGTCCAGTTCTTC	CASSQDPRLVQFF
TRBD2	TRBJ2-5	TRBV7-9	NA	TGTGCCAGCAGCTTACTAGCGGGACGGGAGACCCAGTACTTC	CASSLLAGRETQYF
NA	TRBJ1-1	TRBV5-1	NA	TGCGCCAGCAGCTTTGACAGGAACACTGAAGCTTTCTTT	CASSFDRNTEAFF
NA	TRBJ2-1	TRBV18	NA	TGTGCCAGCTCACCACCGGGGGGGGCTCCGTACAATGAGCAGTTCTTC	CASSPPGGAPYNEQFF
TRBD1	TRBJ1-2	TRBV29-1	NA	TGCAGCGTTATTGGACAGGTGACTCCTGGCTACACCTTC	CSVIGQVTPGYTF
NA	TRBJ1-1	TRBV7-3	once	TGTGCCAGCAGCTTAAGTAAGAACACTGAAGCTTTCTTT	CASSLSKNTEAFF
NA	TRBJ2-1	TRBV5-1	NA	TGCGCCAGCAGCTTATACCGGGTAGCAGAAGATGAGCAGTTCTTC	CASSLYRVAEDEQFF
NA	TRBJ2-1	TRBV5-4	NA	TGTGCCAGCAGCTTGGGGGGCTCACTACACTTCTTCGAGGCTGAGCAGTTCTTC	CASSLGGSLHFFEAEQFF
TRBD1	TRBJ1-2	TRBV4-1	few	TGCGCCAGCAGCCAAGACCGCACAGGGGGCAGTATCTATGGCTACACCTTC	CASSQDRTGGSIYGYTF
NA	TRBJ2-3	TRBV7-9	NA	TGTGCCAGCAGTGGTAGTAGGGCGGGATTTAGCACAGATACGCAGTATTTT	CASSGSRAGFSTDTQYF
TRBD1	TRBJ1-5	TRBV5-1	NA	TGCGCCAGCAGCGTAACAGGGGATGGCGTCCAGCCCCAGCATTTT	CASSVTGDGVQPQHF
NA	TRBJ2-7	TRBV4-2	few	TGTGCCAGCAGCCTAGGCGGGGCGACCTACGAGCAGTACTTC	CASSLGGATYEQYF
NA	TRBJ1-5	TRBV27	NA	TGTGCCAGCAGTTTTCAGGGAAATCAGCCCCAGCATTTT	CASSFQGNQPQHF
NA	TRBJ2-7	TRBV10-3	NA	TGTGCCATCAGTGAGGGTAGCCACGAGCAGTACTTC	CAISEGSHEQYF
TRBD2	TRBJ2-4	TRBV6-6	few	TGTGCCAGCAGTTACCAGCGGGAGCCGAACATTCAGTACTTC	CASSYQREPNIQYF